One and the same sample provided the 17 T cell receptor beta chains below, sequenced in a study of T cell responses to AZD1222 COVID-19 vaccine. The data were produced by immunoSEQ multiplex PCR, yet TCRdb's version contains in-frame clones alone and is incomplete. The data hold tens of thousands of clones, with around 91% observed a single time. The input for sequencing was peripheral blood, taken 28 days after the second AZD1222 dose. These receptors originate from an adult who received the AZD1222 COVID-19 vaccine.

The V gene is TRBV7-9, the J gene TRBJ2-2; 7 bases are shared with TRBD2. V shed 8 bases, J shed 6 bases, and the junction held 3 bases outside the gene matches. The CDR3 loop spans 12 amino acids. Germline V gene data show CDR1 as SEHNR and CDR2 as FQNEAQ (reference sequence). DNA for the CDR3: TGTGCCAGCTACACTAGCGCCGGGGAGCTGTTTTTT. Protein product: CASYTSAGELFF.

This clone has more than one count but fewer than ten. V is TRBV28 and J is TRBJ2-6; D remains ambiguous. The CDR3 spans 17 residues. The V end lost 1 base, the J end lost 0 bases, and 10 bases lay between the germline ends. The V gene's germline CDR1 is MDHEN and CDR2 SYDVKM. CDR3 sequence reads: CASSLFGLRSGANVLTF. CDR3 DNA sequence: TGTGCCAGCAGTTTATTCGGCTTGCGCTCTGGGGCCAACGTCCTGACTTTC.

The chain recombines TRBV9 with TRBJ2-1, with 11 bases matching TRBD2. V lost 3 bases and J lost 7; bases outside the gene matches: 9. The germline CDR1 and CDR2 sequences are SGDLS and YYNGEE. The CDR3 covers 16 residues. CDR3 protein: CASSDRLAGKSNEQFF. The CDR3 coding sequence is TGTGCCAGCAGCGATCGACTAGCGGGAAAGTCGAATGAGCAGTTCTTC.

V usage is TRBV13 and J usage is TRBJ2-2; D ambiguous. The CDR3 consists of 13 residues. CDR1 is PRHDT and CDR2 is FYEKMQ in the germline V gene (reference sequence). Trimming pared 3 bases from V and 5 bases from J, leaving 7 bases between. The CDR3 here is CASSLFETGELFF. CDR3 coding DNA: TGTGCCAGCAGCTTGTTTGAAACCGGGGAGCTGTTTTTT.

The V gene is TRBV6-5, the J gene TRBJ1-2; D may be TRBD1 (6 bases). Trimming pared 6 bases from V and 9 bases from J, leaving 11 bases between. Looked up from germline, CDR1 is MNHEY and CDR2 is SVGAGI. This CDR3 is 11 amino acids long. This CDR3 reads CASSSRGRYTF. CDR3 nucleotides: TGTGCCAGCAGCTCCAGGGGTCGCTACACCTTC.

This chain uses TRBV18 with TRBJ2-4; the match to TRBD2 covers 15 bases. Trimming cost V 3 bases and J 8 bases; bases outside gene matches: 5. Germline V gives CDR1 KGHSH, CDR2 LQKENI. This CDR3 is 16 amino acids long. CDR3: CASSPGLAGGWDIQYF. As DNA, the CDR3 is TGTGCCAGCTCACCGGGACTAGCGGGAGGCTGGGACATTCAGTACTTC.

The V gene is TRBV18, the J gene TRBJ2-7, with D possibly being TRBD1 or TRBD2 (5 bases each). The V and J ends lost 2 bases and 1 base respectively, with 15 bases between them. The CDR3 loop spans 16 amino acids. The germline V gene encodes CDR1 KGHSH and CDR2 LQKENI. DNA for the CDR3: TGTGCCAGCTCACCAGTGGGACCAGGCTTTTCCTACGAGCAGTACTTC. Translating gives CASSPVGPGFSYEQYF.

The J gene is TRBJ2-3, the V gene TRBV5-1; 12 nucleotides match TRBD1. The CDR3 totals 16 residues. The ends lost 2 bases at V and 6 bases at J; junction bases unmatched: 7. The germline CDR1 and CDR2 sequences are SGHRS and YFSETQ. The CDR3 region is CASSFLGTGGFDTQYF. CDR3 bases: TGCGCCAGCAGCTTTTTAGGGACAGGGGGCTTTGATACGCAGTATTTT.

The V gene is TRBV27, the J gene TRBJ1-2; 9 bases align to TRBD1. This CDR3 contains 14 residues. V was pared by 5 bases and J by 3 bases, with 4 bases of the junction left unmatched. The V gene's germline CDR1 is MNHEY and CDR2 SMNVEV (reference sequence). In nucleotides, the CDR3 is TGTGCCAGCAGTCTGGGACAGGGACACTATGGCTACACCTTC. Amino acids: CASSLGQGHYGYTF.

The genes are TRBV6-6 and TRBJ2-1; TRBD2 matches 11 bases. In germline, CDR1 is MNHNY, CDR2 SVGAGI (reference sequence). Trimming removed 7 bases from V and 1 base from J; junction bases left unmatched: 6. The CDR3 is 16 amino acids. CDR3 sequence: CASKKLAGVSYNEQFF. The CDR3 DNA is TGTGCCAGCAAAAAACTAGCGGGGGTATCCTACAATGAGCAGTTCTTC.

The chain combines TRBV12-3 or TRBV12-4 with TRBJ1-5, with unresolved D. The CDR3 has 13 amino acids. Deletions cut 7 bases from V and 4 bases from J, with 11 bases between. The CDR3 DNA reads as TGTGCCAGCACCATACTTCGGAATCAGCCCCAGCATTTT. Residues: CASTILRNQPQHF.

The chain combines TRBV19 with TRBJ2-2; 11 bases match TRBD2. V lost 8 bases to trimming and J lost 0 bases; unmatched junction nucleotides: 2. The CDR3 runs 15 residues. The germline V gene encodes CDR1 LNHDA and CDR2 SQIVND (reference sequence). Here the CDR3 DNA reads TGTGCCAGTGAGGGACTAGCGGCGAACACCGGGGAGCTGTTTTTT. Protein: CASEGLAANTGELFF.

In this sample, this clone turned up once. This sequence joins TRBV10-1 and TRBJ1-3; the D is unclear. Germline CDR1 reads WNHNN; CDR2 reads SYGVQD (reference sequence). Trimming stripped 10 bases from V and 0 bases from J, with 10 bases between. The CDR3 has 13 amino acids. In DNA form, the CDR3 reads TGCGCCATCCGTCATCCCTCTGGAAACACCATATATTTT. Amino acid sequence: CAIRHPSGNTIYF.

This clone was observed a few times. The V call is TRBV15, the J call TRBJ1-2; D unresolved. Germline V gene lookup returns CDR1 LNHNV and CDR2 YYDKDF (reference sequence). This CDR3 is 14 amino acids long. V lost 5 bases and J lost 3, with 13 bases in between. The CDR3 coding sequence is TGTGCCACCAGCGGACCCCCCTTTTACTATGGCTACACCTTC. It specifies CATSGPPFYYGYTF.

This clone was found a few times. J is TRBJ2-7 and V is TRBV6-5; 7 bases fit TRBD1. J gave up 0 bases and V 0 bases, and 5 bases lay outside the gene matches. There are 16 residues in the CDR3. Per the germline V gene, CDR1 is MNHEY and CDR2 is SVGAGI. The CDR3 nucleotides read TGTGCCAGCAGTTACTCGCAGGGACAGTACTCCTACGAGCAGTACTTC. Translation: CASSYSQGQYSYEQYF.

The rearrangement joins TRBV3-1 (or the pseudogene TRBV3-2) to TRBJ1-3; no clear D. This CDR3 is built from 13 residues. The ends were cut back, 1 base at V and 4 bases at J, with 5 bases in the middle. From germline, CDR1 is LGHDT and CDR2 YNNKEL (reference sequence). The CDR3 is CASSQVWGNTIYF. In DNA form, the CDR3 reads TGTGCCAGCAGCCAAGTCTGGGGAAACACCATATATTTT.

This clone was seen just once. The CDR3 DNA reads TGTGCCAGCAGTTTATTCGGGTTGACAGATACGCAGTATTTT. This translates into CASSLFGLTDTQYF. The V gene is TRBV27, the J gene TRBJ2-3; no firm D call. This CDR3 has 14 residues. Trimming pared 1 base from V and 3 bases from J, leaving 8 bases between. Germline CDR1 and CDR2: MNHEY and SMNVEV (reference sequence).